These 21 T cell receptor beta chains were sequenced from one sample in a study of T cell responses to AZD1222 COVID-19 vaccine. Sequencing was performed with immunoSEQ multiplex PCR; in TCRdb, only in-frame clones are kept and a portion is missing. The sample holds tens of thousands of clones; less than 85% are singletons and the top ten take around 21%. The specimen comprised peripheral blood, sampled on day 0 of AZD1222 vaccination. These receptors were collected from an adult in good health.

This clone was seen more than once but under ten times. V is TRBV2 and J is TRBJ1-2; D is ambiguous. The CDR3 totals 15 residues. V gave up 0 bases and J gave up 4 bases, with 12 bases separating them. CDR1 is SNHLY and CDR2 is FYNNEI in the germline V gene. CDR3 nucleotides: TGTGCCAGCAGTGAAGCTTCGGACCCTTCCTATGGCTACACCTTC. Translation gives CASSEASDPSYGYTF.

The CDR3, as DNA: TGTGCCAGCAGCCGCCCAGCGGGGCCGAACACCGGGGAGCTGTTTTTT. It codes for CASSRPAGPNTGELFF. The chain uses TRBV3-1 (or the pseudogene TRBV3-2) and TRBJ2-2, with 7 bases fitting TRBD2. Per the germline V gene, CDR1 is LGHDT and CDR2 is YNNKEL (reference sequence). This CDR3 comprises 16 residues. With 4 bases clipped from V and 0 bases from J, the junction kept 5 bases outside the gene matches.

DNA of the CDR3: TGTGCCTGGAGCCCCCGGGGGAACTATGGCTACACCTTC. It translates to CAWSPRGNYGYTF. The chain joins TRBV30 to TRBJ1-2, with D possibly TRBD1 on 5 matching bases. CDR1 is GTSNPN and CDR2 is SVGIG in the germline V gene (reference sequence). Trimming left V 3 bases short and J 2 bases short, with 10 bases between. This CDR3 is built from 13 residues.

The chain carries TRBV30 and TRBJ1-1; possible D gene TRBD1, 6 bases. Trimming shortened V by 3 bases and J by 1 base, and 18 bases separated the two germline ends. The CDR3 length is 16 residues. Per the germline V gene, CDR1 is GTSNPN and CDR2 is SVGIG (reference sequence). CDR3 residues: CAWSGTRGSWNTEAFF. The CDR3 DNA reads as TGTGCCTGGAGCGGGACACGGGGGTCGTGGAACACTGAAGCTTTCTTT.

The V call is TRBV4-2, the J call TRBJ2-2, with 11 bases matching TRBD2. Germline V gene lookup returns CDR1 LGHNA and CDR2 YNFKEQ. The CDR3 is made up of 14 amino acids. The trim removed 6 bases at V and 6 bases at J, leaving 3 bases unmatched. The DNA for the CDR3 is TGTGCCAGCAGACTAGCGGGGGAGTCCGGGGAGCTGTTTTTT. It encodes CASRLAGESGELFF.

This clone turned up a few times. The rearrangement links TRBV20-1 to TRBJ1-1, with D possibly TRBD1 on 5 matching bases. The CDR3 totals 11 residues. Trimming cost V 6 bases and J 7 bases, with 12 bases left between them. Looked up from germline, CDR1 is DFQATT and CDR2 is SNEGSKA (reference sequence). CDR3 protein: CSAWTSIEAFF. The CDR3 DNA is TGCAGTGCCTGGACATCTATTGAAGCTTTCTTT.

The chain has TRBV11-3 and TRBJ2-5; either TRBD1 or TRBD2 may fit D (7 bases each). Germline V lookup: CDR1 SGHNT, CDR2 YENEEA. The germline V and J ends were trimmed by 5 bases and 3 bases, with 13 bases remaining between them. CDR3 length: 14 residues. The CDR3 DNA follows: TGTGCCAGCAGCCGCAGGGGGGGGAAAGAGACCCAGTACTTC. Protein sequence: CASSRRGGKETQYF.

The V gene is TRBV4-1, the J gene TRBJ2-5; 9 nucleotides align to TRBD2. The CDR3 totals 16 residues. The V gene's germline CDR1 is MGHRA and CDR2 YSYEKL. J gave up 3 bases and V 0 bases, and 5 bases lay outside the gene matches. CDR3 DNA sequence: TGCGCCAGCAGCCAAGATTGGACTAGCGCTAAAGAGACCCAGTACTTC. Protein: CASSQDWTSAKETQYF.

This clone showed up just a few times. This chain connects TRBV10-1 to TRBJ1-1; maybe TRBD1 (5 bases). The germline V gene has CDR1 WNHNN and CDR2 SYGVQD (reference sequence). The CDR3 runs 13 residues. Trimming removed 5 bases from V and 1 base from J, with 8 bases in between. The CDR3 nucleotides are TGCGCCAGCAGTTCGGACAAGAACACTGAAGCTTTCTTT. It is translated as CASSSDKNTEAFF.

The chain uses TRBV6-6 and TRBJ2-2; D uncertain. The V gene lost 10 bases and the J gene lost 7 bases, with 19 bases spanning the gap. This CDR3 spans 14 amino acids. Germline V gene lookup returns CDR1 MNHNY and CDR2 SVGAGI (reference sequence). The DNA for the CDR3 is TGTGCCATTCATAAGGGCCCCCCTGGCGGGGAGCTGTTTTTT. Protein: CAIHKGPPGGELFF.

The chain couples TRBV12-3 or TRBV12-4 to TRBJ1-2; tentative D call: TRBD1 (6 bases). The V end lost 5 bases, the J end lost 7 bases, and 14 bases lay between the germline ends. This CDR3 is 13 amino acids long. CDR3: CASSGTGQGGYTF. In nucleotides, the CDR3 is TGTGCCAGCAGTGGAACAGGGCAGGGTGGCTACACCTTC.

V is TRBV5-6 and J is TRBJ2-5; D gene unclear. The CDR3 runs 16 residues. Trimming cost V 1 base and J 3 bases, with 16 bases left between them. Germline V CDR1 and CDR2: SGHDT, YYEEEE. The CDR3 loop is CASSLLLVPKEETQYF. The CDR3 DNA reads TGTGCCAGCAGCTTGCTTCTCGTACCGAAAGAAGAGACCCAGTACTTC.

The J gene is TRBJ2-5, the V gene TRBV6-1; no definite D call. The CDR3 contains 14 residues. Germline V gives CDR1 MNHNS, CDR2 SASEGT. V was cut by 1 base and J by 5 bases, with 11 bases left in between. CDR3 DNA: TGTGCCAGCAGTGAAGTGCGAAGCCCGGAGACCCAGTACTTC. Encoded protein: CASSEVRSPETQYF.

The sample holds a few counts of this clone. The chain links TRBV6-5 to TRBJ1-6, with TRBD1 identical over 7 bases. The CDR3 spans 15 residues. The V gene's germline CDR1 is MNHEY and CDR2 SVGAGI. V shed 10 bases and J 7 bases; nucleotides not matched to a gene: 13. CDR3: CATCPTGSRNSPLHF. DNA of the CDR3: TGTGCCACCTGTCCGACAGGGAGTAGGAATTCACCCCTCCACTTT.

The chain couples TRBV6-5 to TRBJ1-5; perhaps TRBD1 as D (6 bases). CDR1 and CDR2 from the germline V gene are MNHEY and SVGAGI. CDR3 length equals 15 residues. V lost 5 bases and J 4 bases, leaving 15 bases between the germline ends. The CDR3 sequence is CASSTGGGWNQPQHF. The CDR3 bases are TGTGCCAGCAGTACGGGAGGGGGTTGGAATCAGCCCCAGCATTTT.

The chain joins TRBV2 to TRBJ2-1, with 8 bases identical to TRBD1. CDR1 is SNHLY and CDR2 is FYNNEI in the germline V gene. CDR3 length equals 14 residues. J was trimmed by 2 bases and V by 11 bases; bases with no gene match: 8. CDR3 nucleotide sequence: TGTGCCCGAAGGACAGGGCGGACCTACAATGAGCAGTTCTTC. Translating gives CARRTGRTYNEQFF. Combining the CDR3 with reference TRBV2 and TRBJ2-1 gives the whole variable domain EPEVTQTPSHQVTQMGQEVILRCVPISNHLYFYWYRQILGQKVEFLVSFYNNEISEKSEIFDDQFSVERPDGSNFTLKIRSTKLEDSAMYFCARRTGRTYNEQFFGPGTRLTVL.

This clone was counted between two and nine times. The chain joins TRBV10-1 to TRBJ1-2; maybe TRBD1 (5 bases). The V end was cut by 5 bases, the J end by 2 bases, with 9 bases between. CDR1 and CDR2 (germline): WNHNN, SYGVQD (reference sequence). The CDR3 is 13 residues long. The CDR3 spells CASSMTENYGYTF. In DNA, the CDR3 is TGCGCCAGCAGTATGACAGAGAACTATGGCTACACCTTC.

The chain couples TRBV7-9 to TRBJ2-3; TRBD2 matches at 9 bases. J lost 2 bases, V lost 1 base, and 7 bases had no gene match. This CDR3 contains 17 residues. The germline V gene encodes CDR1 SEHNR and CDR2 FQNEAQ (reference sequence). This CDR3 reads CASSLGSAGGNTDTQYF. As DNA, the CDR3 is TGTGCCAGCAGCTTAGGATCTGCGGGAGGGAACACAGATACGCAGTATTTT.

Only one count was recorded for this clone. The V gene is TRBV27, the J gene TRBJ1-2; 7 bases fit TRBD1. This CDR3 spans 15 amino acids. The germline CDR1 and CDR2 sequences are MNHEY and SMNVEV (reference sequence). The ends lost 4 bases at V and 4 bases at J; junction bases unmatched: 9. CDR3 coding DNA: TGTGCCAGCAGTTCCTTACAGGGGAGTGGCTATGGCTACACCTTC. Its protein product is CASSSLQGSGYGYTF.

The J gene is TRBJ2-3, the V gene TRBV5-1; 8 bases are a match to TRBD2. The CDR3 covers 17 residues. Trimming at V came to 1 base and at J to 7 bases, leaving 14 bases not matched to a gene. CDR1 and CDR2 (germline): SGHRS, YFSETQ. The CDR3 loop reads CASSLWWRAGVTYTQYF. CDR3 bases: TGCGCCAGCAGCTTGTGGTGGAGAGCGGGGGTAACTTATACGCAGTATTTT.

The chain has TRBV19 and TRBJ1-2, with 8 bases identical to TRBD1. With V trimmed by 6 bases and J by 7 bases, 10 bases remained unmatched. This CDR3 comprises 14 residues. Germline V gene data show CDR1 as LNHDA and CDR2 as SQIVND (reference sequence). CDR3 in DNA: TGTGCCAGTAGAGCCGGACAGGGTTCTAGTGGCTACACCTTC. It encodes CASRAGQGSSGYTF.